There are a few counts of the clone carrying this TCR beta chain. This entry is derived from a study of blood T cell repertoires in COVID-19. Whole-study context: COVID-19 samples collected from the United States, Italy and Spain covered acute and convalescent phases. The analysed material was cDNA or gDNA that came from T cells, B-cell-depleted T cells, or PBMCs.

Germline CDR1 and CDR2: ENHRY and SYGVKD. The CDR3 is 15 residues long. V was pared by 6 bases and J by 0 bases, with 12 bases between. Source study methods: Estimates of nucleated cell counts were drawn from the amplification of reference gene primers. Data came from immunoSEQ multiplex PCR; TCRdb stores just in-frame clones and leaves some out. The DNA gave D and trimming, while V, J and clone size come from that table. Among some 250,000 clones, over 70% were seen once, and the ten largest hold 4.5% to 6.5%. Sequencing was done on a sample of peripheral blood. The chain joins TRBV10-3 to TRBJ1-5; D is perhaps TRBD1 (6 bases). The sequence was collected from an elderly man with acute or convalescent COVID-19. The CDR3: CAIRDSQSSNQPQHF. CDR3 DNA sequence: TGTGCCATCAGGGACAGTCAGAGTAGCAATCAGCCCCAGCATTTT.